The next 17 T cell receptor beta chains were all read from a single sample in a study of molecular identifiers for immune sequencing clone quantification. Each CDR3 protein is one row after TCRdb ran MiXCR on the PCR reads. The sample yields 70,000 to 95,000 distinct CDR3 sequences, around 19% seen once. The sample comprised naive CD8+ T cells from blood, with Jurkat cell RNA spiked in. Subset: FACS-sorted CD8+CD4-CCR7+CD45RA+ naive T cells. Source of these receptors: a human donor in good health. Some libraries in this study had Jurkat cell RNA spiked in.

This clonotype was picked up many times. This chain links TRBV3-1 with TRBJ1-1; D gene unclear. The CDR3 covers 13 residues. The germline V gene has CDR1 LGHDT and CDR2 YNNKEL (reference sequence). Trimming stripped 4 bases from V and 4 bases from J, with 10 bases between. The CDR3 loop reads CASSPSPSTEAFF. The CDR3 DNA follows: TGTGCCAGCAGCCCCAGCCCGAGCACTGAAGCTTTCTTT.

The rearrangement uses TRBV4-1 and TRBJ2-5; weak D call: TRBD2 (5 bases). Germline V lookup: CDR1 MGHRA, CDR2 YSYEKL. The CDR3 sequence is 15 residues long. V lost 1 base and J lost 0, with 9 bases in between. This chain's CDR3 is CASSQGTSYQETQYF. The CDR3 bases are TGCGCCAGCAGCCAAGGGACTTCGTACCAAGAGACCCAGTACTTC.

This clonotype was detected many times. The genes are TRBV28 and TRBJ2-7; TRBD2 might be the D (6 bases). The V gene lost 5 bases and the J gene lost 2 bases, with 16 bases spanning the gap. The CDR3 contains 15 residues. Germline V lookup: CDR1 MDHEN, CDR2 SYDVKM. CDR3 coding DNA: TGTGCCAGCAGTCGGGACTTTGGACAAGCCTACGAGCAGTACTTC. Translating gives CASSRDFGQAYEQYF.

This clonotype came up many times. The V call is TRBV6-1, the J call TRBJ2-7; 9 bases are a match to TRBD2. The CDR3 is 13 amino acids. The junction had 4 bases not matched to a gene; V was cut back by 10 bases and J by 0 bases. Germline loops: CDR1 MNHNS, CDR2 SASEGT. CDR3 sequence reads: CATAGGSSYEQYF. As DNA, the CDR3 is TGTGCCACGGCGGGAGGGTCCTCCTACGAGCAGTACTTC.

This clonotype was seen repeatedly, ten times or more. V and J are TRBV27 and TRBJ2-3; 7 bases are a match to TRBD2. The CDR3 has 17 amino acids. Looked up from germline, CDR1 is MNHEY and CDR2 is SMNVEV (reference sequence). V was pared by 2 bases and J by 4 bases, with 12 bases of the junction left unmatched. This CDR3 reads CASSLLTPLADPDTQYF. CDR3 bases: TGTGCCAGCAGTTTACTCACCCCTCTAGCGGATCCAGATACGCAGTATTTT.

This clonotype came up many times. CDR3 sequence reads: CASTQWTSSGRISADTQYF. As DNA, the CDR3 is TGTGCCAGCACCCAATGGACGTCTAGCGGGAGAATCTCGGCAGATACGCAGTATTTT. The chain couples TRBV7-9 to TRBJ2-3; 10 bases agree with TRBD2. Trimming cost V 7 bases and J 4 bases; bases outside gene matches: 20. CDR1 SEHNR and CDR2 FQNEAQ come from the germline V gene (reference sequence). The CDR3 loop spans 19 amino acids.

This clonotype appeared once. With a much larger clone just one base away, this may be a read error. The chain is built from TRBV28 and TRBJ2-1, with D perhaps TRBD1 (5 bases). V was cut by 1 base and J by 4 bases, with 11 bases left in between. The CDR3 extends over 15 amino acids. Germline CDR1 MDHEN, CDR2 SYDVKM. The CDR3 loop reads CASSLFQGPYNEQFF. The CDR3 coding sequence is TGTGCCAGCAGTTTATTCCAGGGCCCTTACAATGAGCAGTTCTTC.

This clonotype came up many times. The rearrangement uses TRBV14 and TRBJ2-2; 15 nucleotides align to TRBD2. Per the germline V gene, CDR1 is SGHDN and CDR2 is FVKESK. This CDR3 comprises 19 residues. V trimming: 4 bases; J trimming: 3 bases; junction bases outside the gene matches: 9. The CDR3 sequence: CASSPEGLAGGDYTGELFF. CDR3 sequence (DNA): TGTGCCAGCAGCCCCGAGGGACTAGCGGGAGGAGACTACACCGGGGAGCTGTTTTTT. Complete variable domain (other parts from reference TRBV14 and TRBJ2-2): EAGVTQFPSHSVIEKGQTVTLRCDPISGHDNLYWYRRVMGKEIKFLLHFVKESKQDESGMPNNRFLAERTGGTYSTLKVQPAELEDSGVYFCASSPEGLAGGDYTGELFFGEGSRLTVL.

On this clonotype: This may stem from a read error, because a much larger clone lies one nucleotide away. V usage is TRBV11-2 and J usage is TRBJ2-5, with TRBD1 matching over 8 bases. Germline-derived CDR1 and CDR2 are SGHAT and FQNNGV. The CDR3 covers 15 residues. CDR3 sequence: CANSRAGGPQETQYF. In DNA form, the CDR3 reads TGTGCCAACAGCCGGGCAGGGGGCCCGCAAGAGACCCAGTACTTC.

V is TRBV7-9 and J is TRBJ2-1; 8 bases are a match to TRBD1. Germline-derived CDR1 and CDR2 are SEHNR and FQNEAQ (reference sequence). The CDR3 contains 16 residues. After removal of 5 bases from V and 2 bases from J, the junction contained 8 bases not matched to a gene. The CDR3 sequence: CASSLRTGPTYNEQFF. The CDR3 nucleotides are TGTGCCAGCAGCCTGCGGACAGGGCCAACCTACAATGAGCAGTTCTTC.

In this sample, this clonotype turned up once. Given a much more abundant clone one base away, this may be a read error. The chain links TRBV6-2 or TRBV6-3 to TRBJ1-4, with D unresolved. The ends were cut back, 8 bases at V and 7 bases at J, with 20 bases in the middle. CDR1 is MNHEY, CDR2 SVGEGT, per germline. The CDR3 has 15 amino acids. The CDR3, as DNA: TGTGCCAGCGGCTACTATTGGGGAAAACTTGAAAAACTGTTTTTT. This gives the protein CASGYYWGKLEKLFF.

This clonotype appeared many times. In nucleotides, the CDR3 is TGTGCCACCAGTGAAGACTCTCGGACAGGGTCGACCGGGGAGCTGTTTTTT. It encodes CATSEDSRTGSTGELFF. This sequence joins TRBV24-1 and TRBJ2-2; 8 bases are shared with TRBD1. Germline V CDR1 and CDR2: KGHDR, SFDVKD. V trimming: 4 bases; J trimming: 5 bases; junction bases outside the gene matches: 11. CDR3 size: 17 residues.

CDR3 residues: CASLFGTSVREETQYF. CDR3 bases: TGTGCCAGCCTCTTTGGGACTTCCGTTAGAGAGGAGACCCAGTACTTC. This sequence joins TRBV12-3 or TRBV12-4 and TRBJ2-5; D perhaps matches TRBD2 (6 bases). V dropped 8 bases and J dropped 5 bases, with 24 bases sitting between them. This CDR3 contains 16 residues.

V and J are TRBV30 and TRBJ1-1; the D is unclear. The germline CDR1 and CDR2 sequences are GTSNPN and SVGIG (reference sequence). V shed 2 bases and J shed 7 bases, with 29 bases lying between them. CDR3 length equals 18 residues. CDR3 region: CAWSIPLGRPGQPLEAFF. As DNA, the CDR3 is TGTGCCTGGAGTATCCCCCTCGGGCGCCCCGGGCAGCCCCTTGAAGCTTTCTTT.

This clonotype occurred a few times. A much larger clone differs by one base, so this may be a read error. No conserved phenylalanine or tryptophan is present at the end of the CDR3, so a read error is the likely explanation. The rearrangement links TRBV3-1 to TRBJ1-1; D not certain. Trimming shortened V by 0 bases and J by 0 bases, and 11 bases separated the two germline ends. The CDR3 is made up of 16 amino acids. Germline V CDR1 and CDR2: LGHDT, YNNKEL (reference sequence). The CDR3 sequence is CASSQDSPAMNTEAFL. In DNA, the CDR3 is TGTGCCAGCAGCCAAGATTCCCCAGCCATGAACACTGAAGCTTTCCTT.

A few counts support this clonotype. The V call is TRBV25-1, the J call TRBJ2-1, with D unresolved. Germline loops: CDR1 MGHDK, CDR2 SYGVNS. This CDR3 is 15 amino acids long. Trimming removed 1 base at V and 7 bases at J, with 14 bases between. This CDR3 reads CASSEFWASSNEQFF. For the CDR3, the DNA is TGTGCCAGCAGTGAATTCTGGGCTAGTAGTAATGAGCAGTTCTTC.

This clonotype showed up many times. For the CDR3, the DNA is TGTGCCAGCAGCTCCTGGGACACGCACGAGCAGTACTTC. It specifies CASSSWDTHEQYF. The V call is TRBV11-2, the J call TRBJ2-7, with a weak D call TRBD1 (6 bases). Germline-derived CDR1 and CDR2 are SGHAT and FQNNGV. Deletions cut 4 bases from V and 5 bases from J, with 12 bases between. This CDR3 is 13 amino acids long.